The source of this T cell receptor (beta chain) is a study of T cell responses to AZD1222 COVID-19 vaccine. Study results and limitations: Spike-specific TCR breadth and depth went up after people got two AZD1222 doses. Baseline serostatus was positive in only six AZD1222 recipients. Every sample of the repertoires postdated the peak T cell response.

The CDR3 runs 16 residues. The V end lost 5 bases, the J end lost 0 bases, and 13 bases lay between the germline ends. CDR1 is SGHNT and CDR2 is YENEEA in the germline V gene. With regard to this clone: Its antigen is undetermined.

Using immunoSEQ multiplex PCR, the repertoire was profiled, and TCRdb retains in-frame clones only, with some absent. The table shows more than 50,000 clones, with around 90% occurring only once. Here the sequenced sample was peripheral blood, taken on day 0 of AZD1222 vaccination. This sequence was found in an adult in good health. The rearrangement links TRBV11-3 to TRBJ1-4; no firm D call. CDR3: CASSPLDDSTNEKLFF. In DNA form, the CDR3 reads TGTGCCAGCAGCCCACTCGACGACTCAACTAATGAAAAACTGTTTTTT.